These T cell receptor beta chains were read from a single sample in a study of graft-versus-host responses after intestinal transplantation. No antigen has been identified for these receptors. Sequencing was performed with immunoSEQ multiplex PCR; in TCRdb, only in-frame clones are kept and a portion is missing. This sample has over 90,000 clones; 91% occur once, and the top ten carry roughly 0.2%. The source was unstimulated CD4+ T cells sorted from spleen or lymph node cells, collected before transplant. These receptors all stem from a human donor who was the organ donor for an intestinal transplant. CDR3s include the opening cysteine and the closing phenylalanine or tryptophan. Each record gives: V gene, CDR3 length, J gene, CDR3 protein.

V gene: TRBV25-1; CDR3 length: 17; J gene: TRBJ2-1; CDR3 protein: CASSDRLSASGTNEQFF
V gene: TRBV10-3; CDR3 length: 14; J gene: TRBJ2-6; CDR3 protein: CAIRPSSGANVLTF
V gene: TRBV9; CDR3 length: 14; J gene: TRBJ1-4; CDR3 protein: CASSFRGRNEKLFF
V gene: TRBV4-1; CDR3 length: 14; J gene: TRBJ2-3; CDR3 protein: CASSRNRGGDTQYF
V gene: TRBV18; CDR3 length: 14; J gene: TRBJ2-7; CDR3 protein: CASSHGTGWYEQYF
V gene: TRBV5-1; CDR3 length: 14; J gene: TRBJ1-2; CDR3 protein: CASSLAGQKNGYTF
V gene: TRBV4-3; CDR3 length: 14; J gene: TRBJ1-1; CDR3 protein: CASSFRDRGTEAFF
V gene: TRBV25-1; CDR3 length: 9; J gene: TRBJ1-3; CDR3 protein: CGGGITIYF
V gene: TRBV15; CDR3 length: 17; J gene: TRBJ1-4; CDR3 protein: CATSNTSQGATNEKLFF
V gene: TRBV19; CDR3 length: 16; J gene: TRBJ1-3; CDR3 protein: CASRTTDLYSGNTIYF
V gene: TRBV19; CDR3 length: 13; J gene: TRBJ1-2; CDR3 protein: CASRSTENGGYTF
V gene: TRBV15; CDR3 length: 15; J gene: TRBJ2-7; CDR3 protein: CATSRARTAPYEQYF
V gene: TRBV7-6; CDR3 length: 16; J gene: TRBJ1-1; CDR3 protein: CASSLRRGSGGGEAFF
V gene: TRBV4-3; CDR3 length: 17; J gene: TRBJ1-4; CDR3 protein: CASSQASVAGSAEKLFF
V gene: TRBV7-2; CDR3 length: 16; J gene: TRBJ2-3; CDR3 protein: CASSPMGLAGVDTQYF
V gene: TRBV9; CDR3 length: 13; J gene: TRBJ2-7; CDR3 protein: CASSVTGIYEQYF
V gene: TRBV11-2; CDR3 length: 15; J gene: TRBJ2-5; CDR3 protein: CASSLSAGEGETQYF
V gene: TRBV15; CDR3 length: 15; J gene: TRBJ1-5; CDR3 protein: CATSTDYGSNQPQHF
V gene: TRBV28; CDR3 length: 14; J gene: TRBJ1-4; CDR3 protein: CASSMSPGGEKLFF
V gene: TRBV6-5; CDR3 length: 15; J gene: TRBJ1-5; CDR3 protein: CASSYSTGSNQPQHF
V gene: TRBV4-2; CDR3 length: 12; J gene: TRBJ1-6; CDR3 protein: CASSQVRKPLHF
V gene: TRBV6-6; CDR3 length: 16; J gene: TRBJ1-3; CDR3 protein: CASSLEASGAGNTIYF
V gene: TRBV6-1; CDR3 length: 13; J gene: TRBJ1-1; CDR3 protein: CASRLTENTEAFF
V gene: TRBV6-1; CDR3 length: 18; J gene: TRBJ1-6; CDR3 protein: CASSVSQPRVNYNSPLHF
V gene: TRBV4-2; CDR3 length: 16; J gene: TRBJ2-1; CDR3 protein: CASSQVSGGSYNGQFF
V gene: TRBV11-2; CDR3 length: 13; J gene: TRBJ2-2; CDR3 protein: CASSFTNTGELFF
V gene: TRBV5-1; CDR3 length: 21; J gene: TRBJ2-7; CDR3 protein: CASSLRNQRGGGTHRNYEQYF
V gene: TRBV18; CDR3 length: 11; J gene: .; CDR3 protein: CASSSFYEQYF
V gene: TRBV5-4; CDR3 length: 12; J gene: TRBJ2-7; CDR3 protein: CASHRREDEQYF
V gene: TRBV9; CDR3 length: 16; J gene: TRBJ2-3; CDR3 protein: CASSVVAGGATDTQYF
V gene: TRBV30; CDR3 length: 14; J gene: TRBJ1-3; CDR3 protein: CAWGTGGLGNTIYF
V gene: TRBV7-2; CDR3 length: 15; J gene: TRBJ1-3; CDR3 protein: CASSLKQGGGNTIYF
V gene: TRBV7-9; CDR3 length: 15; J gene: .; CDR3 protein: CASRNAGTGSYEQYF
V gene: TRBV4-1; CDR3 length: 15; J gene: TRBJ1-2; CDR3 protein: CASSPRDRGFYGYTF
V gene: TRBV2; CDR3 length: 14; J gene: TRBJ2-2; CDR3 protein: CASHRVRPIGELFF
V gene: TRBV7-6; CDR3 length: 15; J gene: TRBJ2-3; CDR3 protein: CASSLGRGGTDTQYF
V gene: TRBV5-4; CDR3 length: 12; J gene: TRBJ1-2; CDR3 protein: CASSPGGYGYTF
V gene: TRBV19; CDR3 length: 15; J gene: .; CDR3 protein: CASSSQPGQGNEQYF
V gene: TRBV28; CDR3 length: 16; J gene: TRBJ1-1; CDR3 protein: CASSLFQGRGYTEAFF
V gene: TRBV5-1; CDR3 length: 13; J gene: TRBJ1-6; CDR3 protein: CASSLGRNSPLHF
V gene: TRBV4-1; CDR3 length: 16; J gene: TRBJ1-5; CDR3 protein: CASSQNRVLTNQPQHF
V gene: TRBV5-5; CDR3 length: 16; J gene: TRBJ1-6; CDR3 protein: CASSSGPLRDNSPLHF
V gene: TRBV18; CDR3 length: 13; J gene: TRBJ2-7; CDR3 protein: CASSLGQRSEQYF
V gene: TRBV4-1; CDR3 length: 14; J gene: TRBJ1-6; CDR3 protein: CASSQVNRDSPLHF
V gene: TRBV7-3; CDR3 length: 14; J gene: TRBJ2-7; CDR3 protein: CASSFTGGIGEQYF
V gene: TRBV6-1; CDR3 length: 15; J gene: TRBJ1-6; CDR3 protein: CASAEQDLYNSPLHF
V gene: TRBV6-6; CDR3 length: 14; J gene: TRBJ1-1; CDR3 protein: CASSYSGENTEAFF
V gene: TRBV5-5; CDR3 length: 16; J gene: TRBJ1-6; CDR3 protein: CASSSQVQARDSPLHF
V gene: TRBV4-1; CDR3 length: 13; J gene: TRBJ2-7; CDR3 protein: CASSRDQGYEQYF
V gene: TRBV5-1; CDR3 length: 14; J gene: TRBJ2-7; CDR3 protein: CASNTGGVYYEQYF
V gene: TRBV6-5; CDR3 length: 14; J gene: TRBJ2-7; CDR3 protein: CATARDRSTYEQYF
V gene: TRBV6-5; CDR3 length: 14; J gene: TRBJ1-5; CDR3 protein: CASAGPGRHQPQHF
V gene: TRBV19; CDR3 length: 14; J gene: TRBJ2-5; CDR3 protein: CASSPRTGWETQYF
V gene: TRBV5-1; CDR3 length: 15; J gene: TRBJ2-7; CDR3 protein: CASSLVTRDTGEQYF